A single sample is the source of the 22 T cell receptor beta chains below, sequenced in a study of blood T cells in healthy people across ages. Primed by a sample-barcoded 5' primer and a J-beta primer mix, a second PCR proceeded for 7 to 11 cycles. TCRdb called the 5' RACE reads again in MiXCR, with one record for every CDR3 protein. The sample includes more than 550,000 distinct CDR3 sequences, about 24% seen only once; the top ten take around 21%. The material sequenced was blood. The source of these receptors is a man aged 65 to 85 in good health.

This clonotype has more than one count but fewer than ten. The chain uses TRBV2 and TRBJ2-1; TRBD2 agrees at 13 bases. CDR3 size: 15 residues. Trimming cost V 4 bases and J 7 bases; bases outside gene matches: 4. Per the germline V gene, CDR1 is SNHLY and CDR2 is FYNNEI. CDR3 protein: CASSGAGLAGNEQFF. The DNA of the CDR3 is TGTGCCAGCAGTGGGGCGGGACTAGCGGGGAATGAGCAGTTCTTC.

In DNA form, the CDR3 reads TGTGCCAGCAGCCTGAACCCGACAGGGTTTGGTCCCAATGAGCAGTTCTTC. The encoded protein is CASSLNPTGFGPNEQFF. The J gene is TRBJ2-1, the V gene TRBV7-2; 7 nucleotides agree with TRBD1. V dropped 5 bases and J dropped 6; count of bases not matched to a gene: 16. CDR3 length: 17 amino acids. Germline assignment: CDR1 SGHTA and CDR2 FQGNSA.

The table lists this clonotype with a few counts. The chain combines TRBV19 with TRBJ2-5, with D maybe TRBD1 (6 bases). Trimming pared 7 bases from V and 0 bases from J, leaving 9 bases between. This CDR3 spans 13 amino acids. The germline V gene has CDR1 LNHDA and CDR2 SQIVND (reference sequence). As DNA, the CDR3 is TGTGCCAGTATCGGGGACAACCAAGAGACCCAGTACTTC. This translates into CASIGDNQETQYF.

This chain links TRBV7-2 with TRBJ2-2, with 7 positions matching TRBD2. V shed 4 bases and J 4 bases; nucleotides not matched to a gene: 6. CDR1 and CDR2 from the germline V gene are SGHTA and FQGNSA. There are 15 residues in the CDR3. In DNA, the CDR3 is TGTGCCAGCAGCTCAAGGGGACTAAGCACCGGGGAGCTGTTTTTT. Translating gives CASSSRGLSTGELFF.

This clonotype was observed a handful of times. V and J are TRBV20-1 and TRBJ2-5, with D unresolved. Looked up from germline, CDR1 is DFQATT and CDR2 is SNEGSKA (reference sequence). V dropped 2 bases and J dropped 3 bases, with 19 bases sitting between them. This CDR3 is built from 16 residues. CDR3 in DNA: TGCAGTGCTAGAAGTTTGGGCAAGGGCCAGAAAGAGACCCAGTACTTC. Protein sequence: CSARSLGKGQKETQYF.

This clonotype occurred a few times. V is TRBV5-1 and J is TRBJ2-6; D is undetermined. Between the trimmed V and J ends, which lost 4 bases and 0 bases, there was a span of 8 bases. Germline V CDR1 and CDR2: SGHRS, YFSETQ. CDR3 size: 15 residues. The CDR3 DNA reads TGCGCCAGCAGCCCCCGACTCTCTGGGGCCAACGTCCTGACTTTC. Translating it yields CASSPRLSGANVLTF.

The chain is built from TRBV12-3 or TRBV12-4 and TRBJ2-5; D is uncertain. The CDR3 has 13 amino acids. With 0 bases removed from V and 7 bases from J, the gap between germline ends came to 9 bases. This CDR3 reads CASSLAIGRTQYF. CDR3 nucleotides: TGTGCCAGCAGTTTAGCCATCGGCCGGACCCAGTACTTC.

CDR3 protein: CASSLWATGSGNTIYF. The CDR3 DNA sequence: TGTGCCAGCAGTTTATGGGCGACAGGGTCCGGAAACACCATATATTTT. The chain links TRBV12-3 or TRBV12-4 to TRBJ1-3, with 7 bases lining up with TRBD1. Unmatched junction bases numbered 8, after V lost 2 bases and J lost 4 bases. This CDR3 contains 16 residues.

This clonotype has a handful of counts. The rearrangement links TRBV6-6 to TRBJ1-5, with 7 nucleotides matching TRBD1. The CDR3 has 15 residues. CDR1 MNHNY and CDR2 SVGAGI come from the germline V gene (reference sequence). With V trimmed by 2 bases and J by 1 base, 2 bases remained unmatched. The CDR3 protein is CASSYVQGSNQPQHF. The CDR3 DNA follows: TGTGCCAGCAGTTACGTACAGGGGAGCAATCAGCCCCAGCATTTT.

V and J are TRBV7-9 and TRBJ2-1; no definite D call. CDR3 length equals 14 residues. Germline V gene lookup returns CDR1 SEHNR and CDR2 FQNEAQ (reference sequence). The V gene lost 2 bases and the J gene lost 4 bases, with 9 bases spanning the gap. The CDR3 protein is CASSLSNGYNEQFF. CDR3 bases: TGTGCCAGCAGCTTAAGTAACGGATACAATGAGCAGTTCTTC.

The gene calls are TRBV6-5 and TRBJ2-7; possible D gene TRBD1, 6 bases. Per germline, CDR1 MNHEY and CDR2 SVGAGI. V dropped 4 bases and J dropped 3 bases, with 16 bases sitting between them. The CDR3 length is 15 residues. The CDR3: CASSSKWTVSYEQYF. The DNA of the CDR3 is TGTGCCAGCAGTTCGAAATGGACAGTTAGCTACGAGCAGTACTTC.

This chain uses TRBV27 with TRBJ2-1, with TRBD2 matching 11 bases. The CDR3 spans 19 residues. The V and J ends lost 3 bases and 0 bases, in that order; junction bases with no gene match: 10. CDR1 is MNHEY, CDR2 SMNVEV, per germline (reference sequence). The CDR3 region is CASSFQLAGEGLSYNEQFF. CDR3 sequence (DNA): TGTGCCAGCAGTTTCCAACTAGCGGGAGAGGGTCTCTCCTACAATGAGCAGTTCTTC.

This clonotype was seen only a few times. This chain links TRBV7-2 with TRBJ2-3; 10 bases line up with TRBD2. Germline values: CDR1 SGHTA, CDR2 FQGNSA. After removal of 1 base from V and 10 bases from J, the junction contained 5 bases not matched to a gene. CDR3 length: 14 amino acids. The chain's CDR3 is CASSLVASGGAQYF. CDR3 nucleotides: TGTGCCAGCAGCTTAGTAGCTAGCGGGGGAGCGCAGTATTTT.

Many counts were recorded for this clonotype. The chain has TRBV5-1 and TRBJ2-5, with TRBD2 identical over 10 bases. The tail of the sequence fits TRBJ2-1 better, so the J call may be wrong. CDR1 and CDR2 (germline): SGHRS, YFSETQ. This CDR3 spans 15 amino acids. Here the CDR3 reads CASSSGLATLNEQFF. In DNA, the CDR3 is TGCGCCAGCAGCTCGGGACTAGCGACGCTCAATGAGCAGTTCTTC.

The V call is TRBV4-1, the J call TRBJ1-4, with no clear D. CDR1 is MGHRA and CDR2 is YSYEKL in the germline V gene. The CDR3 runs 16 residues. V lost 1 base and J lost 4, with 13 bases in between. The CDR3 sequence is CASSQVERASNEKLFF. CDR3 coding DNA: TGCGCCAGCAGCCAAGTAGAGAGGGCGAGTAATGAAAAACTGTTTTTT.

This clonotype occurred a few times. V gene TRBV20-1 combines with J gene TRBJ2-1, with D perhaps TRBD2 (5 bases). V dropped 0 bases and J dropped 0 bases, with 6 bases sitting between them. Germline V lookup: CDR1 DFQATT, CDR2 SNEGSKA (reference sequence). The CDR3 is 14 residues long. CDR3 in DNA: TGCAGTGCTAGAGAAGGGAGCTCCTACAATGAGCAGTTCTTC. This translates into CSAREGSSYNEQFF.

This chain connects TRBV5-1 to TRBJ1-1; 9 nucleotides align to TRBD1. Germline lookup yields CDR1 SGHRS and CDR2 YFSETQ. J was trimmed by 7 bases and V by 0 bases; bases with no gene match: 10. CDR3 length: 16 amino acids. The CDR3 loop reads CASSLATGGMAYEAFF. DNA for the CDR3: TGCGCCAGCAGCTTGGCGACAGGGGGTATGGCCTATGAAGCTTTCTTT.

The CDR3, as DNA: TGTGCCAGCAGCCAAGAAACCCACCAAAAGCCCCAGCATTTT. As protein: CASSQETHQKPQHF. The V gene is TRBV3-1, the J gene TRBJ1-5, with D unresolved. The germline CDR1 and CDR2 sequences are LGHDT and YNNKEL (reference sequence). The V end was cut by 0 bases, the J end by 8 bases, with 11 bases between. The CDR3 spans 14 residues.

This clonotype was found a few times. The junction differs from germline at one of its ends, possibly a read error. V usage is TRBV4-1 and J usage is TRBJ2-3; D gene uncertain. The CDR3 spans 14 residues. Germline loops: CDR1 MGHRA, CDR2 YSYEKL. In nucleotides, the CDR3 is TGTGCCAGCAGCCAAGATGAGAATCGGGATACGCAGTATTTT. Translating it yields CASSQDENRDTQYF.

The sample holds a few counts of this clonotype. V usage is TRBV5-1 and J usage is TRBJ2-1, with D perhaps TRBD2 (5 bases). The CDR3 has 15 residues. CDR1 is SGHRS and CDR2 is YFSETQ in the germline V gene. Trimming pared 7 bases from V and 4 bases from J, leaving 18 bases between. CDR3 sequence reads: CASARQRESYNEQFF. The CDR3 bases are TGCGCCAGCGCAAGGCAGAGGGAATCTTACAATGAGCAGTTCTTC.

V usage is TRBV20-1 and J usage is TRBJ2-7; perhaps D is TRBD1 or TRBD2 (5 bases each). The germline gives CDR1 DFQATT, CDR2 SNEGSKA (reference sequence). The CDR3 has 14 residues. Trimming removed 2 bases from V and 2 bases from J, with 13 bases in between. The CDR3 loop reads CSARLKTGPYEQYF. The CDR3 DNA is TGCAGTGCTAGACTGAAGACGGGACCCTACGAGCAGTACTTC.

This clonotype was counted many times. The rearrangement uses TRBV20-1 and TRBJ2-1, with 10 positions matching TRBD2. Germline trimming cut 5 bases from V and 4 bases from J; bases unmatched to any gene: 2. The CDR3 runs 13 residues. Germline V gene sequence: CDR1 DFQATT, CDR2 SNEGSKA (reference sequence). CDR3 residues: CSASSGGYNEQFF. The CDR3 DNA is TGCAGTGCTTCTAGCGGGGGTTACAATGAGCAGTTCTTC.